This T cell receptor (beta chain) was captured in a study of cytomegalovirus exposure and HLA in healthy donors. Germline loops: CDR1 SGHRS, CDR2 YFSETQ. With V trimmed by 1 base and J by 3 bases, 8 bases remained unmatched. The CDR3 is made up of 16 amino acids. The data were produced by immunoSEQ multiplex PCR, yet TCRdb's version contains in-frame clones alone and is incomplete. Here the sample spans some 160,000 clones, 91% being singletons. J is TRBJ2-7 and V is TRBV5-1; TRBD1 matches 9 bases. Input material: PBMCs. The receptor comes from a man between 18 and 29 years old in good health and CMV-seronegative. CDR3 DNA sequence: TGCGCCAGCAGCTTGCAGTCGGACAGGGGTTACTACGAGCAGTACTTC. Its protein product is CASSLQSDRGYYEQYF.